This paragraph covers one T cell receptor beta chain sequence. No antigen is known for it. Clones were read by immunoSEQ multiplex PCR, and TCRdb kept only the in-frame ones, dropping some. The table has more than 90,000 clones, around 86% seen once; the top ten hold 4.5% to 6%. The ends lost 3 bases at V and 6 bases at J; junction bases unmatched: 7. Germline V gives CDR1 SGDLS, CDR2 YYNGEE. The CDR3 spans 15 residues. This entry comes from a study of cytomegalovirus exposure and HLA in healthy donors. Study-level results: For cytomegalovirus status, the classifier reportedly gave diagnoses with high specificity and sensitivity. Many donors carried some public TCRs, although rarity characterized most TCR sequences.

The donors were members of the validation cohort comprising some 130 subjects, separate from the roughly 680-subject first cohort. The chain joins TRBV9 to TRBJ1-1; the match to TRBD1 covers 11 bases. The receptor was derived from a man aged 18 to 29 in good health and CMV-seronegative. The sample was PBMCs. The CDR3 sequence: CASSDWTGGGSEAFF. Written as DNA, the CDR3 is TGTGCCAGCAGCGATTGGACAGGGGGCGGCTCTGAAGCTTTCTTT.